Below are 27 T cell receptor beta chains sequenced from a single sample in a study of metastatic and nonmetastatic thyroid tumors. Treatment of any kind had been given to no patient before thyroid surgery. Via MiXCR, TCRdb re-called the PCR reads. The sample gives around 41,000 clones, 28% of which show up once; 9.9% is in the top ten. Material: blood. These receptors were taken from a male donor with papillary thyroid cancer or a benign thyroid nodule (not recorded which). Some clones in this sample may be carry-over from other donors' samples.

This clone was counted only a few times. This chain uses TRBV27 with TRBJ1-5; the match to TRBD1 covers 9 bases. Germline loops: CDR1 MNHEY, CDR2 SMNVEV (reference sequence). The CDR3 length is 14 residues. The V segment lost 5 bases and the J segment 9 bases; nucleotides outside the gene matches: 8. The CDR3 sequence: CASSLRDREGPQHF. For the CDR3, the DNA is TGTGCCAGCAGTCTCCGGGACAGGGAAGGGCCCCAGCATTTT.

This clone was seen at least ten times. The CDR3 sequence: CASSIQGAWGTEAFF. DNA of the CDR3: TGTGCCAGTAGTATTCAGGGGGCGTGGGGCACTGAAGCTTTCTTT. The chain joins TRBV19 to TRBJ1-1; 8 nucleotides match TRBD1. CDR3 length equals 15 residues. The germline V gene encodes CDR1 LNHDA and CDR2 SQIVND (reference sequence). With 3 bases clipped from V and 4 bases from J, the junction kept 7 bases outside the gene matches.

This clone has ten or more counts. A read error may explain this, as a much larger clone is one base away. V gene TRBV18 combines with J gene TRBJ2-5; a possible D gene is TRBD1 (5 bases). The length of the CDR3 is 11 residues. V lost 5 bases and J 10 bases, leaving 11 bases between the germline ends. The germline V gene has CDR1 KGHSH and CDR2 LQKENI. Written as DNA, the CDR3 is TGTGCCAGCTCAGAACAGGCTATCCAGTACTTC. Translating gives CASSEQAIQYF. Full variable domain (remainder filled in from reference TRBV18 and TRBJ2-5): NAGVMQNPRHLVRRRGQEARLRCSPMKGHSHVYWYRQLPEEGLKFMVYLQKENIIDESGMPKERFSAEFPKEGPSILRIQQVVRGDSAAYFCASSEQAIQYFGPGTRLLVL.

This clone was detected once. Mismatch with germline at one junction end may stem from a read error. The chain uses TRBV5-1 and TRBJ2-3; tentative D call: TRBD2 (6 bases). Germline CDR1 and CDR2: SGHRS and YFSETQ. CDR3 size: 14 residues. CDR3 loop: CASSSAGTTDTQYF. CDR3 coding DNA: TGCGCCAGCAGCTCCGCGGGAACCACAGATACACAGTATTTT.

The V and J genes are TRBV28 and TRBJ2-5; 9 nucleotides agree with TRBD2. Trimming cost V 4 bases and J 4 bases; bases outside gene matches: 10. CDR3 length equals 16 residues. Germline loops: CDR1 MDHEN, CDR2 SYDVKM. In DNA, the CDR3 is TGTGCCAGCAGTTCGCCAGAAGGCGGGAGGGGAGAGACCCAGTACTTC. This translates into CASSSPEGGRGETQYF.

The table lists this clone with a few counts. V is TRBV28 and J is TRBJ2-7; 7 nucleotides agree with TRBD2. The CDR3 is 20 residues long. V lost 5 bases, J lost 0 bases, and 22 bases stayed unmatched. Germline assignment: CDR1 MDHEN and CDR2 SYDVKM. The CDR3 sequence: CASSPSLAAARTHASYEQYF. DNA of the CDR3: TGTGCCAGCAGTCCCTCGCTAGCGGCAGCTAGGACCCACGCCTCCTACGAGCAGTACTTC. Supplemented by reference TRBV28 and TRBJ2-7, the full variable domain reads DVKVTQSSRYLVKRTGEKVFLECVQDMDHENMFWYRQDPGLGLRLIYFSYDVKMKEKGDIPEGYSVSREKKERFSLILESASTNQTSMYLCASSPSLAAARTHASYEQYFGPGTRLTVT.

V and J are TRBV11-1 and TRBJ2-1; maybe TRBD2 (6 bases). This CDR3 region has 14 residues. The germline gives CDR1 SGHAT, CDR2 FQDESV (reference sequence). V lost 6 bases and J 1 base, leaving 10 bases between the germline ends. The CDR3 DNA is TGTGCCAGCAGTGCAAGCGGGTCCTACAATGAGCAGTTCTTC. This codes for CASSASGSYNEQFF.

Ten or more counts support this clone. This may be a read error, as it is one base from a much larger clone. The CDR3 ends on some other residue instead of the conserved phenylalanine or tryptophan, so this is likely a read error. The rearrangement joins TRBV10-2 to TRBJ1-6; maybe TRBD1 (5 bases). CDR1 WSHSY and CDR2 SAAADI come from the germline V gene. V dropped 6 bases and J dropped 7 bases, with 16 bases sitting between them. The CDR3 spans 15 residues. The CDR3 DNA follows: TGCGCCAGCAGAAGCTTCGACAGACAGAATTCACCCCTCCACTCT. Residues: CASRSFDRQNSPLHS.

The CDR3 region has the DNA TGTGCCAGCAGCGTTTTAGTGAATGAGCAGTTCTTC. Translated, it gives CASSVLVNEQFF. V gene TRBV11-2 combines with J gene TRBJ2-1, with D unclear. The CDR3 has 12 residues. Trimming took off 5 bases at V and 7 bases at J, with 9 bases between the two ends. CDR1 and CDR2 from the germline V gene are SGHAT and FQNNGV.

In its sample, this clone was seen many times. This CDR3 is CASRAGTGWGLETQYF. The DNA for the CDR3 is TGTGCCAGCAGGGCCGGGACAGGGTGGGGGTTAGAGACCCAGTACTTC. The chain uses TRBV2 and TRBJ2-5, with 9 bases identical to TRBD1. Trimming cost V 6 bases and J 4 bases; bases outside gene matches: 12. Germline values: CDR1 SNHLY, CDR2 FYNNEI. The CDR3 is 16 residues long.

In the case of this clone: The CDR3 end shows no conserved phenylalanine or tryptophan, and so a read error is likely. V usage is TRBV19 and J usage is TRBJ1-6; no clear D. V lost 8 bases, J lost 8 bases, and 7 bases lay in between. This CDR3 has 11 residues. CDR1 LNHDA and CDR2 SQIVND come from the germline V gene (reference sequence). CDR3 amino acids: CASSTDSPLHM. DNA for the CDR3: TGTGCCAGTTCCACCGATTCACCCCTCCACATG.

This clone was detected ten times or more. This rearrangement joins TRBV27 to TRBJ2-3, with 11 bases that match TRBD2. V lost 6 bases and J lost 2; bases outside the gene matches: 1. CDR1 is MNHEY and CDR2 is SMNVEV in the germline V gene (reference sequence). CDR3 length equals 14 residues. CDR3 protein: CASRGLAVTDTQYF. The CDR3, as DNA: TGTGCCAGCAGGGGACTAGCGGTCACAGATACGCAGTATTTT.

The CDR3 region has the DNA TGCAGTGCTAGGGCAGGGAGATATAATTCACCCCTCCACTTT. This translates into CSARAGRYNSPLHF. The gene calls are TRBV20-1 and TRBJ1-6; D is possibly TRBD1 (5 bases). The CDR3 extends over 14 amino acids. Trimming removed 3 bases from V and 4 bases from J, with 10 bases in between. Germline lookup yields CDR1 DFQATT and CDR2 SNEGSKA (reference sequence).

Points on this clone: Germline is not matched at one junction end, which may reflect a read error. The V call is TRBV7-6, the J call TRBJ2-5; 8 nucleotides match TRBD1. The CDR3 contains 13 residues. The germline CDR1 and CDR2 sequences are SGHVS and FNYEAQ. The CDR3 spells CASCFEQGVTQYF. The CDR3 DNA reads TGTGCCAGCTGCTTTGAACAGGGGGTGACCCAGTACTTC. Full variable domain (outside the CDR3, taken from reference TRBV7-6 and TRBJ2-5): GAGVSQSPRYKVTKRGQDVALRCDPISGHVSLYWYRQALGQGPEFLTYFNYEAQQDKSGLPNDRFSAERPEGSISTLTIQRTEQRDSAMYRCASCFEQGVTQYFGPGTRLLVL.

V is TRBV27 and J is TRBJ2-7; D is possibly TRBD1 (6 bases). Per germline, CDR1 MNHEY and CDR2 SMNVEV (reference sequence). The CDR3 spans 15 residues. Between the trimmed V and J ends, which lost 7 bases and 6 bases, there was a span of 22 bases. The CDR3 protein is CASKRSGTSPLEQYF. The DNA for the CDR3 is TGTGCCAGCAAGAGGAGTGGGACATCCCCCCTCGAGCAGTACTTC.

In this sample, this clone turned up many times. This rearrangement joins TRBV29-1 to TRBJ1-5; 9 positions match TRBD1. This CDR3 contains 15 residues. Trimming removed 1 base from V and 4 bases from J; junction bases left unmatched: 5. Germline assignment: CDR1 SQVTM and CDR2 ANQGSEA. The DNA for the CDR3 is TGCAGCGTTGAAGTAGGCGGACAGGGGAATCAGCCCCAGCATTTT. Residues: CSVEVGGQGNQPQHF.

In the case of this clone: This CDR3 fails to terminate in the conserved phenylalanine or tryptophan, so it likely reflects a read error. This chain connects TRBV2 to TRBJ2-1; 10 nucleotides line up with TRBD1. The CDR3 is 17 amino acids. CDR1 and CDR2 from the germline V gene are SNHLY and FYNNEI. V was clipped by 4 bases and J by 12 bases; unmatched bases: 18. CDR3 sequence: CASSGTGQGGAMSVQFS. The CDR3, as DNA: TGTGCCAGCAGTGGAACCGGACAGGGGGGTGCAATGAGCGTGCAGTTCTCC.

This clone was counted a few times. V usage is TRBV10-2 and J usage is TRBJ1-3, with D perhaps matching TRBD1 (5 bases). V lost 0 bases and J lost 0, with 12 bases in between. The CDR3 extends over 17 amino acids. CDR1 is WSHSY, CDR2 SAAADI, per germline. The CDR3 reads CASSESVGVTSGNTIYF. For the CDR3, the DNA is TGCGCCAGCAGTGAGTCGGTGGGGGTGACCTCTGGAAACACCATATATTTT.

This chain connects TRBV7-3 to TRBJ2-2, with TRBD1 matching 7 bases. Trimming at V came to 4 bases and at J to 3 bases, leaving 11 bases not matched to a gene. CDR3 size: 17 residues. Germline CDR1 and CDR2: SGHTA and FQGTGA. CDR3 sequence (DNA): TGTGCCAGCAGCTCCCCCCCCGACAGGGCGGACACCGGGGAGCTGTTTTTT. Translated, it gives CASSSPPDRADTGELFF.

On this clone itself: The junction differs from germline at one of its ends, possibly a read error. CDR3 amino acids: CSSSPWTGRQGYTF. Here the CDR3 DNA reads TGTTCCAGCAGCCCATGGACAGGGCGCCAAGGCTACACCTTC. The chain recombines TRBV7-8 with TRBJ1-2; 8 bases align to TRBD1. The CDR3 covers 14 residues. Germline CDR1 SGHVS, CDR2 FQNEAQ.

In this sample, this clone turned up many times. V is TRBV11-3 and J is TRBJ2-3; 9 bases fit TRBD2. Trimming took 6 bases from V and 5 from J; bases not matched to a gene: 9. CDR3 length equals 15 residues. Germline loops: CDR1 SGHNT, CDR2 YENEEA. The CDR3 sequence: CASSGGTSHGDTQYF. In nucleotides, the CDR3 is TGTGCCAGCAGTGGGGGGACTAGCCATGGAGATACGCAGTATTTT.

This clone came up many times. A read error may explain this, as a much larger clone is one base away. This chain links TRBV6-1 with TRBJ2-7; 7 nucleotides line up with TRBD2. CDR1 is MNHNS and CDR2 is SASEGT in the germline V gene. This CDR3 spans 15 amino acids. For the CDR3, the DNA is TGTGCCAGCACCGGCGGGGGAGAAGGCTCCTACGAGCAGTGCTTC. Translating gives CASTGGGEGSYEQCF.

Of note for this clone: The CDR3 ends on some other residue instead of the conserved phenylalanine or tryptophan, so this is likely a read error. The chain carries TRBV28 and TRBJ1-1; tentative D call: TRBD1 (5 bases). The CDR3 has 12 amino acids. Per the germline V gene, CDR1 is MDHEN and CDR2 is SYDVKM. V shed 6 bases and J shed 5 bases, with 10 bases lying between them. CDR3 amino acids: CASSSGGTEAFL. DNA for the CDR3: TGTGCCAGCAGCTCGGGGGGGACTGAAGCTTTCTTA.

V gene TRBV28 combines with J gene TRBJ2-3; 9 nucleotides line up with TRBD1. The CDR3 is 18 residues long. Germline-derived CDR1 and CDR2 are MDHEN and SYDVKM. V shed 10 bases and J 1 base; nucleotides not matched to a gene: 18. For the CDR3, the DNA is TGTGCCATTCACAGGGGGCAGGGGGCCTTTTGTGGCACAGATACGCAGTATTTT. This encodes CAIHRGQGAFCGTDTQYF. The whole variable domain, remainder taken from reference TRBV28 and TRBJ2-3, is DVKVTQSSRYLVKRTGEKVFLECVQDMDHENMFWYRQDPGLGLRLIYFSYDVKMKEKGDIPEGYSVSREKKERFSLILESASTNQTSMYLCAIHRGQGAFCGTDTQYFGPGTRLTVL.

The chain couples TRBV20-1 to TRBJ2-3, with 7 bases lining up with TRBD2. V lost 3 bases, J lost 0 bases, and 6 bases stayed unmatched. This CDR3 has 15 residues. Germline CDR1 reads DFQATT; CDR2 reads SNEGSKA (reference sequence). Here the CDR3 DNA reads TGCAGTGCTAGGGGTCCTAGCGGCAGCACAGATACGCAGTATTTT. Its translation is CSARGPSGSTDTQYF.

This clone is medium-sized in the sample. The rearrangement joins TRBV5-1 to TRBJ2-7; 7 nucleotides line up with TRBD1. V lost 2 bases and J lost 2; bases outside the gene matches: 16. The CDR3 runs 18 residues. Germline V gene sequence: CDR1 SGHRS, CDR2 YFSETQ. The CDR3 region is CASSFRAGKQGFTYEQYF. The CDR3 coding sequence is TGCGCCAGCAGCTTTCGCGCCGGAAAACAGGGGTTCACCTACGAGCAGTACTTC.

This clone was detected only a few times. The V and J genes are TRBV6-2 or TRBV6-3 and TRBJ2-1; either TRBD1 or TRBD2 may fit D (6 bases each). The CDR3 has 14 amino acids. V lost 9 bases to trimming and J lost 1 base, with 13 bases between them. Looked up from germline, CDR1 is MNHEY and CDR2 is SVGEGT. CDR3 nucleotides: TGTGCCAGAGGAGAGGGGGGATCCTACAATGAGCAGTTCTTC. It translates to CARGEGGSYNEQFF.